Following are 30 T cell receptor beta chains from one sample sequenced in a study of response to subunit inactivated influenza vaccine. TCRdb reanalysed the RT-PCR reads using MiXCR and keeps one entry per CDR3 protein. The sample carries 500,000 or so distinct CDR3 sequences, 15% to 20% recorded once. The material was CD4+ T cells sorted from PBMCs, obtained roughly 24 months after vaccination. These receptors all stem from a man aged 45-69 years who received an inactivated influenza vaccine.

The chain links TRBV28 to TRBJ1-6; the D is unclear. The CDR3 totals 17 residues. Trimming removed 4 bases at V and 6 bases at J, with 19 bases between. Per germline, CDR1 MDHEN and CDR2 SYDVKM. The CDR3 loop is CASSYRPRGFSNSPLHF. Written as DNA, the CDR3 is TGTGCCAGCAGTTACCGTCCGCGGGGATTTAGTAATTCACCCCTCCACTTT.

This clonotype was found a few times. J is TRBJ1-2 and V is TRBV10-3; D perhaps matches TRBD1 (6 bases). Germline V gene lookup returns CDR1 ENHRY and CDR2 SYGVKD. With 6 bases removed from V and 4 bases from J, the gap between germline ends came to 15 bases. The CDR3 totals 14 residues. As DNA, the CDR3 is TGTGCCATCAGCCAGACAGGACAGCTCTATGGCTACACCTTC. Its translation: CAISQTGQLYGYTF.

This chain joins TRBV11-2 and TRBJ2-7, with D perhaps TRBD1 or TRBD2 (6 bases each). V was pared by 5 bases and J by 2 bases, with 13 bases between. Germline V gene data show CDR1 as SGHAT and CDR2 as FQNNGV. This CDR3 is built from 14 residues. CDR3 in amino acids: CASSPWRDTYEQYF. In nucleotides, the CDR3 is TGTGCCAGCAGCCCCTGGCGGGACACCTACGAGCAGTACTTC.

This clonotype was counted only a few times. The V call is TRBV12-3 or TRBV12-4, the J call TRBJ1-3; a weak D match, TRBD1 (6 bases). Between the trimmed V and J ends, which lost 5 bases and 4 bases, there was a span of 18 bases. The CDR3 runs to 16 residues. Here the CDR3 reads CASSGSGEVAGNTIYF. The CDR3 coding sequence is TGTGCCAGCAGTGGCTCAGGGGAGGTAGCCGGAAACACCATATATTTT.

This clonotype was picked up many times. The V call is TRBV6-5, the J call TRBJ2-1; 10 bases line up with TRBD1. The CDR3 spans 15 residues. Germline CDR1 MNHEY, CDR2 SVGAGI. V shed 5 bases, J shed 8 bases, and the junction held 9 bases outside the gene matches. The CDR3 nucleotides are TGTGCCAGCAGTAACGGACAGGGGGTCGTCGATGAGCAGTTCTTC. Its translation is CASSNGQGVVDEQFF.

This clonotype turned up a few times. V usage is TRBV27 and J usage is TRBJ2-3; tentatively, D is TRBD1 or TRBD2 (5 bases each). The CDR3 extends over 14 amino acids. Looked up from germline, CDR1 is MNHEY and CDR2 is SMNVEV (reference sequence). V was pared by 4 bases and J by 7 bases, with 15 bases between. The CDR3 here is CASSSGPGRYTQYF. The DNA for the CDR3 is TGTGCCAGCAGTTCGGGACCGGGTCGGTATACGCAGTATTTT.

This clonotype has just a few counts. The V gene is TRBV6-2 or TRBV6-3, the J gene TRBJ1-4; the D is unclear. Germline CDR1 is MNHEY and CDR2 is SVGEGT. CDR3 size: 14 residues. V was cut by 7 bases and J by 8 bases, with 17 bases left in between. The CDR3 here is CASNRREKEEKLFF. The CDR3 DNA is TGTGCCAGCAACCGCCGGGAGAAGGAGGAAAAACTGTTTTTT.

This clonotype appeared once. This chain connects TRBV20-1 to TRBJ2-1; 13 bases map to TRBD2. CDR3 length equals 14 residues. J gave up 5 bases and V 4 bases, and 2 bases lay outside the gene matches. The germline V gene encodes CDR1 DFQATT and CDR2 SNEGSKA (reference sequence). The CDR3 here is CSAKLAGGNNEQFF. The CDR3 coding sequence is TGCAGTGCTAAACTAGCGGGGGGGAACAATGAGCAGTTCTTC.

Note on this clonotype: It may be a read error: a sequence one base away is much more abundant. The rearrangement joins TRBV12-3 or TRBV12-4 to TRBJ1-1; D perhaps matches TRBD1 (6 bases). Trimming left V 5 bases short and J 10 bases short, with 17 bases between. The CDR3 length is 13 residues. The CDR3 nucleotides read TGTGCCAGCAGTGAAAGCCGGGACATCGGAGCTTTCTTT. Protein: CASSESRDIGAFF.

The rearrangement uses TRBV10-3 and TRBJ2-3; D is uncertain. Germline-derived CDR1 and CDR2 are ENHRY and SYGVKD. V was cut by 11 bases and J by 4 bases, with 16 bases left in between. The CDR3 covers 13 residues. In DNA form, the CDR3 reads TGTGCCGCCTCAGAAGCCCCCGCAGATACGCAGTATTTT. Encoded protein: CAASEAPADTQYF.

The chain recombines TRBV3-1 with TRBJ2-3; 14 nucleotides line up with TRBD2. The CDR3 totals 17 residues. Germline trimming cut 2 bases from V and 3 bases from J; bases unmatched to any gene: 4. Germline V CDR1 and CDR2: LGHDT, YNNKEL (reference sequence). This CDR3 is CASSQPGTSGRTDTQYF. DNA of the CDR3: TGTGCCAGCAGCCAACCCGGGACTAGCGGGAGAACAGATACGCAGTATTTT.

This chain connects TRBV10-3 to TRBJ2-2, with D tentatively TRBD2 (5 bases). V lost 2 bases and J lost 6, with 10 bases in between. The CDR3 is 14 amino acids. The germline V gene has CDR1 ENHRY and CDR2 SYGVKD. The CDR3 is CAISESTSSGELFF. Here the CDR3 DNA reads TGTGCCATCAGTGAGAGTACTAGTTCCGGGGAGCTGTTTTTT.

This clonotype was seen only a few times. The V gene is TRBV12-3 or TRBV12-4, the J gene TRBJ1-2, with D possibly TRBD1 on 6 matching bases. The CDR3 is 14 residues long. The V end was cut by 6 bases, the J end by 1 base, with 12 bases between. CDR3 amino acids: CASRADRHNYGYTF. The CDR3 DNA reads TGTGCCAGCAGGGCCGACAGGCATAACTATGGCTACACCTTC.

This clonotype was counted at least ten times. The V gene is TRBV7-8, the J gene TRBJ2-7; TRBD2 is a possible D gene (5 bases). Germline V gene data show CDR1 as SGHVS and CDR2 as FQNEAQ. Trimming shortened V by 5 bases and J by 7 bases, and 18 bases separated the two germline ends. The CDR3 covers 14 residues. The CDR3 coding sequence is TGTGCCAGCAGCCGAGCTACGGGGTTATGGGAGCAGTACTTC. Its translation: CASSRATGLWEQYF.

The V gene is TRBV20-1, the J gene TRBJ2-4, with 12 bases identical to TRBD2. Germline V lookup: CDR1 DFQATT, CDR2 SNEGSKA (reference sequence). The CDR3 sequence is 15 residues long. Trimming at V came to 3 bases and at J to 2 bases, leaving 2 bases not matched to a gene. The CDR3 nucleotides read TGCAGTGCTAGTGGACTAGCGGGGACCAAAAACATTCAGTACTTC. It is translated as CSASGLAGTKNIQYF.

This clonotype was found a few times. The chain links TRBV4-3 to TRBJ2-3, with TRBD2 matching over 15 bases. The J segment lost 3 bases and the V segment lost 2 bases, leaving 9 bases of the junction unmatched. The CDR3 is 19 amino acids. The germline CDR1 and CDR2 sequences are LGHNA and YSLEER. In DNA, the CDR3 is TGCGCCAGCAGCCAATCTGGACTAGCGGGAGGGCTCTGGACAGATACGCAGTATTTT. Translating gives CASSQSGLAGGLWTDTQYF.

J is TRBJ2-7 and V is TRBV7-6, with TRBD1 matching 8 bases. The germline V gene encodes CDR1 SGHVS and CDR2 FNYEAQ. After removal of 4 bases from V and 2 bases from J, the junction contained 4 bases not matched to a gene. The CDR3 sequence is 14 residues long. The CDR3 region is CASSSSDRAYEQYF. CDR3 nucleotide sequence: TGTGCCAGCAGCTCATCGGACAGGGCCTACGAGCAGTACTTC.

The chain employs TRBV12-3 or TRBV12-4 and TRBJ2-2; D perhaps matches TRBD2 (5 bases). The CDR3 consists of 12 residues. Trimming pared 3 bases from V and 7 bases from J, leaving 6 bases between. CDR3 coding DNA: TGTGCCAGCAGTTTTGCGGGCGGGGAGCTGTTTTTT. Translated: CASSFAGGELFF.

The V gene is TRBV7-9, the J gene TRBJ1-4, with D uncertain. Germline V lookup: CDR1 SEHNR, CDR2 FQNEAQ (reference sequence). The CDR3 has 14 residues. The V end was cut by 1 base, the J end by 4 bases, with 7 bases between. As DNA, the CDR3 is TGTGCCAGCAGCTTAGACAGATATAATGAAAAACTGTTTTTT. The encoded protein is CASSLDRYNEKLFF.

The chain couples TRBV11-2 to TRBJ2-2; 11 nucleotides agree with TRBD2. Germline-derived CDR1 and CDR2 are SGHAT and FQNNGV. This CDR3 region has 19 residues. V shed 5 bases, J shed 1 base, and the junction held 12 bases outside the gene matches. The CDR3 DNA follows: TGTGCCAGCAGCGGCCCCGCCCTAACTAGCGGGAGGAACACCGGGGAGCTGTTTTTT. It yields the protein CASSGPALTSGRNTGELFF.

The chain uses TRBV5-1 and TRBJ1-1; 7 bases line up with TRBD1. The J segment lost 10 bases and the V segment lost 7 bases, leaving 13 bases of the junction unmatched. The CDR3 contains 13 residues. Germline values: CDR1 SGHRS, CDR2 YFSETQ. CDR3 sequence (DNA): TGCGCCAGCGCCCCGAAGGGGGCGCTTGGAGCTTTCTTT. It specifies CASAPKGALGAFF.

This clonotype was seen a few times. The CDR3 reads CASSLQGFNTGELFF. CDR3 nucleotide sequence: TGCGCCAGCAGTCTCCAGGGTTTTAACACCGGGGAGCTGTTTTTT. J is TRBJ2-2 and V is TRBV5-1, with a possible D match to TRBD1 (5 bases). CDR3 length: 15 amino acids. The V and J ends lost 5 bases and 2 bases respectively, with 13 bases between them. Looked up from germline, CDR1 is SGHRS and CDR2 is YFSETQ.

The rearrangement uses TRBV7-2 and TRBJ2-7, with D hard to call. The CDR3 is 13 amino acids. The ends were cut back, 6 bases at V and 3 bases at J, with 12 bases in the middle. CDR1 is SGHTA, CDR2 FQGNSA, per germline. As DNA, the CDR3 is TGTGCCAGCAGTTCACCTCCCCTCTACGAGCAGTACTTC. Its translation is CASSSPPLYEQYF.

The chain links TRBV12-3 or TRBV12-4 to TRBJ1-6; possibly TRBD1 for D (5 bases). The CDR3 contains 15 residues. Trimming took 2 bases from V and 8 from J, leaving 13 bases between them. In DNA, the CDR3 is TGTGCCAGCAGTTTAAATCCCGGGGGAGATTCACCCCTCCACTTT. Protein sequence: CASSLNPGGDSPLHF.

This clonotype has only a few counts. The chain couples TRBV18 to TRBJ2-7, with D unresolved. Trimming stripped 0 bases from V and 4 bases from J, with 13 bases between. Germline V CDR1 and CDR2: KGHSH, LQKENI. This CDR3 is 15 amino acids long. Written as DNA, the CDR3 is TGTGCCAGCTCACCACCCGCGAGCCAGCAGTACGAGCAGTACTTC. This sequence encodes CASSPPASQQYEQYF. Together with reference TRBV18 and TRBJ2-7, the CDR3 gives the full variable domain: NAGVMQNPRHLVRRRGQEARLRCSPMKGHSHVYWYRQLPEEGLKFMVYLQKENIIDESGMPKERFSAEFPKEGPSILRIQQVVRGDSAAYFCASSPPASQQYEQYFGPGTRLTVT.

This chain uses TRBV4-2 with TRBJ2-6, with D possibly called TRBD1 or TRBD2 (6 bases each). The CDR3 is 15 residues long. Trimming took 4 bases from V and 5 from J, leaving 12 bases between them. Germline CDR1 and CDR2: LGHNA and YNFKEQ. The DNA of the CDR3 is TGTGCCAGCAGCCCAACAGGGAGGAGGGCCAACGTCCTGACTTTC. Translating it yields CASSPTGRRANVLTF.

J is TRBJ2-5 and V is TRBV20-1; D call uncertain. CDR3 length: 12 residues. Looked up from germline, CDR1 is DFQATT and CDR2 is SNEGSKA (reference sequence). Between the trimmed V and J ends, which lost 3 bases and 3 bases, there was a span of 8 bases. The chain's CDR3 is CSARTKEETQYF. The CDR3 DNA follows: TGCAGTGCTAGGACCAAAGAAGAGACCCAGTACTTC.

This clonotype was observed a handful of times. The rearrangement joins TRBV7-2 to TRBJ2-4; no clear D. The germline CDR1 and CDR2 sequences are SGHTA and FQGNSA. This CDR3 comprises 11 residues. V was shortened by 7 bases and J by 9 bases, with 10 bases between the two germline ends. The CDR3 region has the DNA TGTGCCAGCACCAATGTGGGCATTCAGTACTTC. This encodes CASTNVGIQYF.

There are a few counts of this clonotype. The gene calls are TRBV6-5 and TRBJ2-3; TRBD1 matches at 10 bases. CDR1 is MNHEY and CDR2 is SVGAGI in the germline V gene. The length of the CDR3 is 15 residues. V shed 5 bases and J 4 bases; nucleotides not matched to a gene: 6. CDR3: CASSHWGQGPDTQYF. CDR3 bases: TGTGCCAGCAGTCACTGGGGACAGGGGCCAGATACGCAGTATTTT.

This clonotype was recorded a few times. J is TRBJ2-3 and V is TRBV28, with TRBD2 identical over 10 bases. Germline CDR1 MDHEN, CDR2 SYDVKM. The ends lost 4 bases at V and 7 bases at J; junction bases unmatched: 8. The CDR3 covers 15 residues. The CDR3 DNA reads as TGTGCCAGCAGTTCCGTCCTAGCGGGAGTTTATACGCAGTATTTT. This translates into CASSSVLAGVYTQYF.